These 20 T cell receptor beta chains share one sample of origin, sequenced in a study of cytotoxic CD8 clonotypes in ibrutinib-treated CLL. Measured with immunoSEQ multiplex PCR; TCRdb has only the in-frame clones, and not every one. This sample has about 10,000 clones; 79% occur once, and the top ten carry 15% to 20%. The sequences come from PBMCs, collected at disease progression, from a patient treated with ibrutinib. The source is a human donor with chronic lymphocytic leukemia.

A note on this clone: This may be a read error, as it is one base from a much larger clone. DNA of the CDR3: TGTGCCAGCAGTCGGGAGAACACCGGGAAGCTGTTTTTT. The encoded protein is CASSRENTGKLFF. The V call is TRBV27, the J call TRBJ2-2; the D gene is possibly TRBD2 (6 bases). CDR3 length: 13 amino acids. Per germline, CDR1 MNHEY and CDR2 SMNVEV (reference sequence).

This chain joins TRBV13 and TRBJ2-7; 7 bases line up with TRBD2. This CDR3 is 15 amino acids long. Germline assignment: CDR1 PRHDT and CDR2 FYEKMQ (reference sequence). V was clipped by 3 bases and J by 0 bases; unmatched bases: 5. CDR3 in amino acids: CASSFQRDPSYEQYF. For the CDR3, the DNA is TGTGCCAGCAGCTTTCAGCGGGACCCCTCCTACGAGCAGTACTTC.

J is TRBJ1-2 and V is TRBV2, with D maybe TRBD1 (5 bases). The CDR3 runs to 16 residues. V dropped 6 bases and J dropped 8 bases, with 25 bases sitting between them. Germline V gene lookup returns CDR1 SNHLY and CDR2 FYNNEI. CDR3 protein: CASRDGLGRAFSGYTF. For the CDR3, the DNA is TGTGCCAGCAGGGACGGTCTCGGCAGGGCGTTCTCCGGCTACACCTTC.

CDR3 in DNA: TGTGCCAGCAGGTCAGATCTGGGGACTGAAGCTTTCTTT. This codes for CASRSDLGTEAFF. The chain recombines TRBV2 with TRBJ1-1, with unresolved D. The germline V and J ends were trimmed by 6 bases and 5 bases, with 13 bases remaining between them. The CDR3 sequence is 13 residues long. CDR1 is SNHLY, CDR2 FYNNEI, per germline.

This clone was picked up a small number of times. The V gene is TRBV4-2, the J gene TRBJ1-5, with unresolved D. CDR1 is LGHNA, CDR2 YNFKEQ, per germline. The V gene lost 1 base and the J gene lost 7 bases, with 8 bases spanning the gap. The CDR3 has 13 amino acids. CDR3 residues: CASSQVEGQPQHF. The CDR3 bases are TGTGCCAGCAGCCAAGTAGAGGGCCAGCCCCAGCATTTT.

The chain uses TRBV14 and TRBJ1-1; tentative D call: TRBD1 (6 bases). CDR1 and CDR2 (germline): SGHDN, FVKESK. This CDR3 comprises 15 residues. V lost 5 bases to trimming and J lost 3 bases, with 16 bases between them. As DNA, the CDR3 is TGTGCCAGCAGCTACAACAGGGTCGGTGACACTGAAGCTTTCTTT. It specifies CASSYNRVGDTEAFF.

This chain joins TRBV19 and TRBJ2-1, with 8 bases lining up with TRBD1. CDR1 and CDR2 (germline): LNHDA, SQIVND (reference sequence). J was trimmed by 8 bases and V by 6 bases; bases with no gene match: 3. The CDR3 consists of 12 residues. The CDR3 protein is CASSPRGHEQFF. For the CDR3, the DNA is TGTGCCAGTAGCCCCAGGGGGCATGAGCAGTTCTTC.

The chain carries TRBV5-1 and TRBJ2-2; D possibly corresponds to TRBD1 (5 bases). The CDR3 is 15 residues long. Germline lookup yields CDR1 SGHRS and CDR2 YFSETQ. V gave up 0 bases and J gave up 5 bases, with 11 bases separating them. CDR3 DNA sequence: TGCGCCAGCAGCTTGGAGGTGGGGCGGACCGGGGAGCTGTTTTTT. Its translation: CASSLEVGRTGELFF.

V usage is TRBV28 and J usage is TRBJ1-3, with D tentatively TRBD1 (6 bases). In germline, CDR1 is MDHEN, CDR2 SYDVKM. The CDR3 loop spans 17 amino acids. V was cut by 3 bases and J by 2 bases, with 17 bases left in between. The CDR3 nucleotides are TGTGCCAGCAGTTTGGGGGGGGCGCCAAGGGCTGGAAACACCATATATTTT. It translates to CASSLGGAPRAGNTIYF.

CDR3 DNA sequence: TGTGCCACCAGCAGAGAAGTCCCAGGGTCTAGCGCAGATACGCAGTATTTT. This sequence encodes CATSREVPGSSADTQYF. The V gene is TRBV15, the J gene TRBJ2-3; the D gene is possibly TRBD2 (6 bases). CDR3 length: 17 residues. V lost 0 bases to trimming and J lost 4 bases, with 17 bases between them. CDR1 and CDR2 (germline): LNHNV, YYDKDF (reference sequence).

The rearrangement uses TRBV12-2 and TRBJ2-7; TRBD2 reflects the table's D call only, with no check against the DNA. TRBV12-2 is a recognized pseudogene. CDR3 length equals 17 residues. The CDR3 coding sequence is TGTGCAAGTCGCTTTTGCTTCCGGGACTCAAAAAATTACGAGCAGTACTTC. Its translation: CASRFCFRDSKNYEQYF.

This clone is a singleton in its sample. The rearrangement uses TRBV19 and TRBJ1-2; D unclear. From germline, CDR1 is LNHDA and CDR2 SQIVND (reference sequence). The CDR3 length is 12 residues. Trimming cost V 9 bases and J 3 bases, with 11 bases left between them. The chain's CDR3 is CASGREDYGYTF. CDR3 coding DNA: TGTGCCAGCGGGAGGGAAGACTATGGCTACACCTTC.

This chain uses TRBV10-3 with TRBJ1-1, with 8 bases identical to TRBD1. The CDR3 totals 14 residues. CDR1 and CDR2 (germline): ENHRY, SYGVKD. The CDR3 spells CASDRTGMNTEAFF. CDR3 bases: TGTGCGTCCGATCGGACAGGGATGAACACTGAAGCTTTCTTT.

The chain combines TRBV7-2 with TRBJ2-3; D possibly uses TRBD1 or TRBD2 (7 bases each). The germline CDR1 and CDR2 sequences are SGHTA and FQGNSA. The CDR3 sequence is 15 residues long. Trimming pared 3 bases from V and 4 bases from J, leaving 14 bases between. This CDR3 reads CASSLQGGGPDTQYF. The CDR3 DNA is TGTGCCAGCAGCTTGCAGGGAGGGGGCCCAGATACGCAGTATTTT.

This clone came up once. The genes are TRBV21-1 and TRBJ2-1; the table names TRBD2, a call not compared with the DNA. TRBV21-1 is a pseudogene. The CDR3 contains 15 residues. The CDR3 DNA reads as TGTGCCAGCAGCAGGCCTAGCGGCTGTTGCGATGAGCAGTTCTTC. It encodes CASSRPSGCCDEQFF.

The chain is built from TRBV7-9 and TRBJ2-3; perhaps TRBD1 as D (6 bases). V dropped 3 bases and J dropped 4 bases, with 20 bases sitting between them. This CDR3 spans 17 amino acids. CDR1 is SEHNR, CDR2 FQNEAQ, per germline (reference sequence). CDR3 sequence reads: CASSFYATGYGADTQYF. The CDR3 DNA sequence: TGTGCCAGCAGCTTTTACGCGACAGGCTATGGCGCAGATACGCAGTATTTT.

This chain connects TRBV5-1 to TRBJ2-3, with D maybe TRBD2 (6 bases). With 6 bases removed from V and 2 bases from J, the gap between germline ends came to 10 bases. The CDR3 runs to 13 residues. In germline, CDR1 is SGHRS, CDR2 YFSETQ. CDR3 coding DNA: TGCGCCAGCAACCGGGAGCTCACAGATACGCAGTATTTT. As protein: CASNRELTDTQYF. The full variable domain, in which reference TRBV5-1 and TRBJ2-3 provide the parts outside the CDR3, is KAGVTQTPRYLIKTRGQQVTLSCSPISGHRSVSWYQQTPGQGLQFLFEYFSETQRNKGNFPGRFSGRQFSNSRSEMNVSTLELGDSALYLCASNRELTDTQYFGPGTRLTVL.

CDR3 nucleotide sequence: TGTGCCTGGAAGGCGGACGGATCCTACGAGCAGTACTTC. Its protein is CAWKADGSYEQYF. This chain links TRBV30 with TRBJ2-7; D not resolved. Germline V lookup: CDR1 GTSNPN, CDR2 SVGIG (reference sequence). V was pared by 4 bases and J by 1 base, with 11 bases between. The length of the CDR3 is 13 residues.

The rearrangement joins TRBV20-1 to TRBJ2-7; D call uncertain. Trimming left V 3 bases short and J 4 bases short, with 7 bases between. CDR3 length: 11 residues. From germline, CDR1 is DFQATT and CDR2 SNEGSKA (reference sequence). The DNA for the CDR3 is TGCAGTGCTAGTGACCGATACGAGCAGTACTTC. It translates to CSASDRYEQYF.

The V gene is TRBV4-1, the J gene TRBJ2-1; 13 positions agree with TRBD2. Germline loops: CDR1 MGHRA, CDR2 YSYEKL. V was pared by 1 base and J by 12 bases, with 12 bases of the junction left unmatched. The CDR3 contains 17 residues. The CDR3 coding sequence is TGCGCCAGCAGCCAAGGGATAGGGACTAGCGGGACTCAGACGCAGTTCTTC. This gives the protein CASSQGIGTSGTQTQFF.